This paragraph reports one TCR beta chain. The source of the sample is a study of shared clonotypes between healthy human individuals. J was trimmed by 11 bases and V by 4 bases; bases with no gene match: 1. CDR3 size: 11 residues. CDR1 is MDHEN, CDR2 SYDVKM, per germline. Libraries were prepared by immunoSEQ multiplex PCR; TCRdb keeps only in-frame clonotypes and omits some of them. Among roughly 530,000 clones, about 96% were seen once, and the ten largest hold approximately 0.062%. The receptor's source is a woman aged 25-40 years in good health. V and J are TRBV28 and TRBJ2-5, with TRBD1 identical over 10 bases. Sequenced sample: naive CD4+ T cells sorted from blood. As to subset: CD45RA+ positively selected. The CDR3 nucleotides read TGTGCCAGCAGTTCGGGACAGGGGCAGTACTTC. Amino acids: CASSSGQGQYF.